What follows are 21 T cell receptor beta chains derived from one specimen sequenced in a study of B cell selection in AIRE deficiency. Regulatory T cells were sorted as CD4+CD25hiCD127low/negative. Sequencing used immunoSEQ multiplex PCR; TCRdb keeps in-frame clones, though not all of them. In the table there are over 20,000 clones, 92% of which are singletons. Source material: CD4+CD25+ Tregs sorted from PBMCs. All receptors come from a human donor in good health.

The J gene is TRBJ1-2, the V gene TRBV6-5; no definite D call. CDR1 and CDR2 from the germline V gene are MNHEY and SVGAGI. V lost 0 bases, J lost 4 bases, and 12 bases lay in between. This CDR3 comprises 15 residues. CDR3 loop: CASSYSGKLRYGYTF. The CDR3, as DNA: TGTGCCAGCAGTTACTCTGGGAAACTTCGCTATGGCTACACCTTC.

Relative to its sample, this clone is medium-sized (0.01 to 0.1%). The chain has TRBV5-1 and TRBJ1-2; TRBD1 is a possible D gene (6 bases). Germline CDR1 is SGHRS and CDR2 is YFSETQ. The CDR3 loop spans 15 amino acids. Trimming removed 1 base at V and 4 bases at J, with 14 bases between. The CDR3 sequence is CASSLSGELVYGYTF. The CDR3 DNA follows: TGCGCCAGCAGCTTGTCAGGGGAGCTGGTCTATGGCTACACCTTC. Filled out from reference TRBV5-1 and TRBJ1-2, the complete variable domain reads KAGVTQTPRYLIKTRGQQVTLSCSPISGHRSVSWYQQTPGQGLQFLFEYFSETQRNKGNFPGRFSGRQFSNSRSEMNVSTLELGDSALYLCASSLSGELVYGYTFGSGTRLTVV.

This clone occurred once. The V gene is TRBV29-1, the J gene TRBJ2-3; 11 bases map to TRBD1. CDR1 is SQVTM and CDR2 is ANQGSEA in the germline V gene. CDR3 length: 14 amino acids. V shed 4 bases and J 4 bases; nucleotides not matched to a gene: 4. The CDR3: CSVAGQGAADTQYF. CDR3 DNA sequence: TGCAGCGTTGCAGGACAGGGGGCCGCAGATACGCAGTATTTT.

The chain has TRBV5-4 and TRBJ2-7; D possibly uses TRBD1 or TRBD2 (5 bases each). Germline values: CDR1 SGHNT, CDR2 YYREEE (reference sequence). The length of the CDR3 is 13 residues. Trimming cost V 4 bases and J 3 bases, with 11 bases left between them. The chain's CDR3 is CASSRGVDYEQYF. In nucleotides, the CDR3 is TGTGCCAGCAGCAGGGGAGTCGACTACGAGCAGTACTTC.

This clone was picked up one time. The CDR3: CSVHRWEKLFF. The CDR3 nucleotides read TGCAGTGTGCACCGGTGGGAAAAACTGTTTTTT. This chain links TRBV20-1 with TRBJ1-4, with D hard to call. CDR1 is DFQATT and CDR2 is SNEGSKA in the germline V gene (reference sequence). V was trimmed by 7 bases and J by 8 bases, leaving 11 bases between them. The CDR3 is 11 residues long.

The chain combines TRBV2 with TRBJ1-2, with 8 bases fitting TRBD1. The CDR3 length is 14 residues. Germline-derived CDR1 and CDR2 are SNHLY and FYNNEI. V dropped 2 bases and J dropped 4; count of bases not matched to a gene: 3. The CDR3 DNA reads as TGTGCCAGCAGTGAAAGCAGGGGGCCCTATGGCTACACCTTC. Protein product: CASSESRGPYGYTF.

The V call is TRBV29-1, the J call TRBJ1-1; D unresolved. Trimming removed 4 bases from V and 1 base from J, with 13 bases in between. CDR1 and CDR2 from the germline V gene are SQVTM and ANQGSEA. The CDR3 extends over 14 amino acids. The CDR3 DNA reads as TGCAGCGTTGGAGTAAGGGATTGGAACACTGAAGCTTTCTTT. It specifies CSVGVRDWNTEAFF. Supplemented by reference TRBV29-1 and TRBJ1-1, the full variable domain reads SAVISQKPSRDICQRGTSLTIQCQVDSQVTMMFWYRQQPGQSLTLIATANQGSEATYESGFVIDKFPISRPNLTFSTLTVSNMSPEDSSIYLCSVGVRDWNTEAFFGQGTRLTVV.

The chain couples TRBV5-4 to TRBJ1-1; D ambiguous. Germline assignment: CDR1 SGHNT and CDR2 YYREEE (reference sequence). Trimming stripped 0 bases from V and 4 bases from J, with 7 bases between. The CDR3 sequence is 13 residues long. CDR3 nucleotides: TGTGCCAGCAGCTTGGCCGGGATCACTGAAGCTTTCTTT. Residues: CASSLAGITEAFF.

The chain carries TRBV10-3 and TRBJ2-1; TRBD2 is a possible D gene (6 bases). Germline V lookup: CDR1 ENHRY, CDR2 SYGVKD. This CDR3 region has 13 residues. Between the trimmed V and J ends, which lost 2 bases and 6 bases, there was a span of 8 bases. The DNA for the CDR3 is TGTGCCATCAGTGAGGGACTACCCAATGAGCAGTTCTTC. Encoded protein: CAISEGLPNEQFF.

The V gene is TRBV7-6, the J gene TRBJ2-3, with a possible D match to TRBD1 (5 bases). The CDR3 covers 16 residues. Trimming took off 3 bases at V and 0 bases at J, with 13 bases between the two ends. Looked up from germline, CDR1 is SGHVS and CDR2 is FNYEAQ. The DNA of the CDR3 is TGTGCCAGCAGCTTGGGGCAGGGCCTCAGCACAGATACGCAGTATTTT. Translated: CASSLGQGLSTDTQYF.

The rearrangement uses TRBV5-1 and TRBJ2-5; 9 bases map to TRBD1. The germline gives CDR1 SGHRS, CDR2 YFSETQ. The CDR3 has 14 amino acids. V lost 8 bases and J lost 4; bases outside the gene matches: 9. CDR3 loop: CASSPGQGRETQYF. For the CDR3, the DNA is TGCGCCAGTTCCCCGGGACAGGGACGAGAGACCCAGTACTTC.

The chain recombines TRBV18 with TRBJ1-5; 9 bases match TRBD1. Germline V lookup: CDR1 KGHSH, CDR2 LQKENI. With V trimmed by 2 bases and J by 4 bases, 3 bases remained unmatched. There are 15 residues in the CDR3. The chain's CDR3 is CASSPLGQGNQPQHF. CDR3 in DNA: TGTGCCAGCTCACCATTGGGACAGGGTAATCAGCCCCAGCATTTT.

The genes are TRBV4-3 and TRBJ1-1; 8 bases agree with TRBD1. Germline V lookup: CDR1 LGHNA, CDR2 YSLEER. The length of the CDR3 is 13 residues. J gave up 10 bases and V 0 bases, and 4 bases lay outside the gene matches. The CDR3 region is CASSQDGTGGAFF. CDR3 coding DNA: TGCGCCAGCAGCCAAGACGGGACAGGAGGAGCTTTCTTT.

The CDR3 protein is CASSLARHYNEQFF. The CDR3, as DNA: TGTGCCAGCAGCTTAGCGCGACATTACAATGAGCAGTTCTTC. The V call is TRBV7-9, the J call TRBJ2-1; D remains unclear. The V gene lost 0 bases and the J gene lost 4 bases, with 7 bases spanning the gap. The CDR3 contains 14 residues. Germline loops: CDR1 SEHNR, CDR2 FQNEAQ (reference sequence).

The chain employs TRBV5-4 and TRBJ1-2; D is unresolved. Trimming stripped 0 bases from V and 4 bases from J, with 4 bases between. Per germline, CDR1 SGHNT and CDR2 YYREEE (reference sequence). The CDR3 consists of 12 residues. CDR3 sequence reads: CASSLGTYGYTF. Written as DNA, the CDR3 is TGTGCCAGCAGCTTGGGGACCTATGGCTACACCTTC.

V and J are TRBV5-1 and TRBJ1-5, with 9 bases matching TRBD1. J gave up 7 bases and V 0 bases, and 5 bases lay outside the gene matches. The length of the CDR3 is 15 residues. In germline, CDR1 is SGHRS, CDR2 YFSETQ. As DNA, the CDR3 is TGCGCCAGCAGCTTGGGGGACAGGGCAGAACAGCCCCAGCATTTT. As protein: CASSLGDRAEQPQHF.

This clone rates as medium-sized. This sequence joins TRBV6-5 and TRBJ1-6, with 9 bases that match TRBD1. Germline loops: CDR1 MNHEY, CDR2 SVGAGI. The CDR3 contains 14 residues. The V segment lost 9 bases and the J segment 9 bases; nucleotides outside the gene matches: 9. The CDR3 loop is CARHTTGGGSPLHF. The CDR3 region has the DNA TGTGCCAGACATACGACAGGGGGAGGTTCACCCCTCCACTTT.

The chain combines TRBV5-1 with TRBJ2-1; D unresolved. CDR1 SGHRS and CDR2 YFSETQ come from the germline V gene. The CDR3 sequence is 14 residues long. V was cut by 2 bases and J by 1 base, with 7 bases left in between. The CDR3 protein is CASSFTPSYNEQFF. The CDR3 DNA follows: TGCGCCAGCAGCTTCACACCATCCTACAATGAGCAGTTCTTC. Full variable domain (rest looked up from reference TRBV5-1 and TRBJ2-1): KAGVTQTPRYLIKTRGQQVTLSCSPISGHRSVSWYQQTPGQGLQFLFEYFSETQRNKGNFPGRFSGRQFSNSRSEMNVSTLELGDSALYLCASSFTPSYNEQFFGPGTRLTVL.

The CDR3 here is CASSGVSGPSYEQYF. CDR3 bases: TGTGCCAGCAGCGGGGTTAGCGGGCCCTCCTACGAGCAGTACTTC. The rearrangement links TRBV9 to TRBJ2-7; 7 bases fit TRBD2. Germline values: CDR1 SGDLS, CDR2 YYNGEE. Trimming at V came to 3 bases and at J to 0 bases, leaving 6 bases not matched to a gene. The CDR3 extends over 15 amino acids.

This clone was seen once. The CDR3 is CASSYGRTGTYEQYF. In DNA form, the CDR3 reads TGTGCCAGCAGCTACGGGAGGACAGGGACCTACGAGCAGTACTTC. This chain links TRBV9 with TRBJ2-7, with D perhaps matching TRBD1 (8 bases). The CDR3 has 15 amino acids. Germline V gives CDR1 SGDLS, CDR2 YYNGEE. V dropped 4 bases and J dropped 2 bases, with 16 bases sitting between them.

This clone showed up just once. The V gene is TRBV19, the J gene TRBJ1-5, with 7 bases aligning to TRBD1. V gave up 5 bases and J gave up 4 bases; unmatched junction bases: 8. The CDR3 totals 15 residues. Germline-derived CDR1 and CDR2 are LNHDA and SQIVND (reference sequence). The CDR3 DNA sequence: TGTGCCAGTAGTCGAGGGACAGCTTCTAATCAGCCCCAGCATTTT. This sequence encodes CASSRGTASNQPQHF.